This section outlines one T cell receptor beta chain sequence together with its context. The data were produced by immunoSEQ multiplex PCR, yet TCRdb's version contains in-frame clones alone and is incomplete. The sample has over 150,000 clones, around 96% seen once. This CDR3 contains 15 residues. V lost 2 bases and J 6 bases, leaving 14 bases between the germline ends. Looked up from germline, CDR1 is SGHVS and CDR2 is FQNEAQ. This sample is drawn from a study of cytomegalovirus exposure and HLA in healthy donors. Sequenced material: PBMCs. The sequence was collected from a woman under 30 in good health and CMV-seronegative. The chain couples TRBV7-8 to TRBJ1-5; D gene ambiguous. The CDR3 bases are TGTGCCAGCAGCTTAACCGAGGCGCCGCCTCAGCCCCAGCATTTT. The encoded protein is CASSLTEAPPQPQHF. The full variable domain, its missing parts supplied by reference TRBV7-8 and TRBJ1-5, is GAGVSQSPRYKVAKRGQDVALRCDPISGHVSLFWYQQALGQGPEFLTYFQNEAQLDKSGLPSDRFFAERPEGSVSTLKIQRTQQEDSAVYLCASSLTEAPPQPQHFGDGTRLSIL.